These 27 T cell receptor beta chains were all obtained from the same sample, sequenced in a study of T cell responses to AZD1222 COVID-19 vaccine. Profiling relied on immunoSEQ multiplex PCR, and the TCRdb table lists in-frame clones only, not all of them. Of tens of thousands of clones listed, around 81% are singletons. Sequencing used peripheral blood, obtained on day 0 of AZD1222 vaccination. The receptor set was obtained from an adult in good health.

J is TRBJ1-5 and V is TRBV5-8; weak D call: TRBD1 (5 bases). The CDR3 runs 14 residues. CDR1 is SGHTS and CDR2 is YDEGEE in the germline V gene. V lost 6 bases and J 2 bases, leaving 12 bases between the germline ends. CDR3 in amino acids: CASIPGLGNQPQHF. CDR3 bases: TGTGCCAGCATCCCAGGGTTGGGCAATCAGCCCCAGCATTTT.

The genes are TRBV2 and TRBJ1-4; D perhaps matches TRBD1 (6 bases). V lost 3 bases, J lost 1 base, and 9 bases lay in between. Germline V gene lookup returns CDR1 SNHLY and CDR2 FYNNEI. The CDR3 has 15 residues. CDR3 amino acids: CASSEQQGTNEKLFF. CDR3 DNA sequence: TGTGCCAGCAGTGAGCAACAGGGAACTAATGAAAAACTGTTTTTT.

This chain links TRBV12-3 or TRBV12-4 with TRBJ1-2; tentative D call: TRBD1 (5 bases). The CDR3 is 12 amino acids. V lost 2 bases and J lost 7, with 8 bases in between. The CDR3 nucleotides read TGTGCCAGCAGTTTAAGGGGTTCTGGCTACACCTTC. This translates into CASSLRGSGYTF.

The CDR3 DNA sequence: TGTGCCAGCAGGAAGGTCGGGACTAGCGCAAACAATGAGCAGTTCTTC. This encodes CASRKVGTSANNEQFF. The chain couples TRBV7-2 to TRBJ2-1; 10 bases align to TRBD2. The CDR3 spans 16 residues. With V trimmed by 6 bases and J by 5 bases, 10 bases remained unmatched. CDR1 is SGHTA, CDR2 FQGNSA, per germline.

This chain joins TRBV6-1 and TRBJ2-7; possible D gene TRBD1, 7 bases. With 2 bases removed from V and 6 bases from J, the gap between germline ends came to 14 bases. Germline CDR1 and CDR2: MNHNS and SASEGT. The CDR3 is made up of 14 amino acids. The CDR3 is CASSEQGGLGEQYF. CDR3 bases: TGTGCCAGCAGTGAACAGGGGGGCCTGGGCGAGCAGTACTTC.

A few counts support this clone. The CDR3 is CASSRTPGRSWGEQYF. CDR3 sequence (DNA): TGTGCCAGCAGTCGAACCCCGGGACGGTCTTGGGGAGAGCAGTACTTC. V and J are TRBV27 and TRBJ2-7; the D call may be TRBD1 or TRBD2 (5 bases each). V dropped 5 bases and J dropped 7 bases, with 24 bases sitting between them. Germline V gene lookup returns CDR1 MNHEY and CDR2 SMNVEV (reference sequence). The CDR3 sequence is 16 residues long.

Within the sample, this clone is large. The rearrangement joins TRBV5-1 to TRBJ1-2, with 7 bases aligning to TRBD1. The germline CDR1 and CDR2 sequences are SGHRS and YFSETQ. CDR3 length: 14 residues. J was trimmed by 4 bases and V by 4 bases; bases with no gene match: 7. CDR3 nucleotide sequence: TGCGCCAGCAGCCCAGGGACAGCCCCCTATGGCTACACCTTC. It translates to CASSPGTAPYGYTF. Variable domain in full (rest from reference TRBV5-1 and TRBJ1-2): KAGVTQTPRYLIKTRGQQVTLSCSPISGHRSVSWYQQTPGQGLQFLFEYFSETQRNKGNFPGRFSGRQFSNSRSEMNVSTLELGDSALYLCASSPGTAPYGYTFGSGTRLTVV.

This clone was seen only once. J is TRBJ2-5 and V is TRBV9; weak D call: TRBD2 (6 bases). Trimming shortened V by 0 bases and J by 1 base, and 7 bases separated the two germline ends. Germline CDR1 SGDLS, CDR2 YYNGEE. The CDR3 totals 14 residues. The DNA of the CDR3 is TGTGCCAGCAGCGTAGAACTAGCCCAAGAGACCCAGTACTTC. Residues: CASSVELAQETQYF.

This clone is labeled medium-sized. V gene TRBV29-1 combines with J gene TRBJ1-4; D call uncertain. Germline CDR1 SQVTM, CDR2 ANQGSEA. V dropped 5 bases and J dropped 0 bases, with 4 bases sitting between them. This CDR3 is 12 amino acids long. The CDR3 DNA reads as TGCAGCGTTAGAGCAACTAATGAAAAACTGTTTTTT. It encodes CSVRATNEKLFF.

Only one count was recorded for this clone. The chain is built from TRBV30 and TRBJ2-3; TRBD2 matches at 11 bases. CDR3 length equals 13 residues. V dropped 3 bases and J dropped 6; count of bases not matched to a gene: 2. Germline V gives CDR1 GTSNPN, CDR2 SVGIG (reference sequence). In DNA, the CDR3 is TGTGCCTGGAGACTAGCGGGGGTCGATACGCAGTATTTT. This encodes CAWRLAGVDTQYF.

J is TRBJ2-1 and V is TRBV7-6; the match to TRBD2 covers 10 bases. Losses at the gene ends were 1 base for V and 8 bases for J; bases not matched to a gene: 5. The germline gives CDR1 SGHVS, CDR2 FNYEAQ. The CDR3 is 15 residues long. The DNA for the CDR3 is TGTGCCAGCAGCTTAGTCCCTAGCGGGAGCGATGAGCAGTTCTTC. It translates to CASSLVPSGSDEQFF.

The chain joins TRBV28 to TRBJ1-2, with TRBD1 matching over 8 bases. This CDR3 contains 12 residues. The J segment lost 8 bases and the V segment lost 7 bases, leaving 6 bases of the junction unmatched. Germline lookup yields CDR1 MDHEN and CDR2 SYDVKM. The CDR3 sequence is CASKKSGGGYTF. CDR3 DNA sequence: TGTGCCAGCAAAAAATCAGGGGGCGGCTACACCTTC.

This chain uses TRBV1 with TRBJ2-7; no DNA check was done on the table's D call, TRBD2. TRBV1 is noted as a pseudogene. The CDR3 is 13 residues long. The CDR3 nucleotides are TGCACCAGCAGCGCCAGACGCGGCTACGAGCAGTACTTC. Translated, it gives CTSSARRGYEQYF.

This clone was found once. The chain combines TRBV5-4 with TRBJ2-2; tentative D call: TRBD2 (6 bases). The CDR3 loop spans 17 amino acids. Germline-derived CDR1 and CDR2 are SGHNT and YYREEE (reference sequence). The germline V and J ends were trimmed by 0 bases and 0 bases, with 12 bases remaining between them. In nucleotides, the CDR3 is TGTGCCAGCAGCTTGGCGACGCGGGGTCCGAACACCGGGGAGCTGTTTTTT. This translates into CASSLATRGPNTGELFF.

The rearrangement joins TRBV10-3 to TRBJ2-5, with D possibly called TRBD1 or TRBD2 (7 bases each). V was cut by 6 bases and J by 2 bases, with 16 bases left in between. The CDR3 consists of 15 residues. CDR1 ENHRY and CDR2 SYGVKD come from the germline V gene. CDR3 bases: TGTGCCATCAGCCTAGGGAGGGGGCAGCAAGAGACCCAGTACTTC. Translation gives CAISLGRGQQETQYF.

The chain uses TRBV6-6 and TRBJ1-1; 7 bases agree with TRBD1. Germline CDR1 MNHNY, CDR2 SVGAGI (reference sequence). CDR3 length: 16 residues. J gave up 1 base and V 0 bases, and 5 bases lay outside the gene matches. The CDR3 is CASSYSSPGGNTEAFF. The CDR3 DNA reads TGTGCCAGCAGTTACTCAAGTCCAGGGGGGAACACTGAAGCTTTCTTT.

J is TRBJ2-1 and V is TRBV5-1; a weak D match, TRBD2 (5 bases). Germline V CDR1 and CDR2: SGHRS, YFSETQ. V shed 2 bases and J shed 0 bases, with 9 bases lying between them. The CDR3 spans 15 residues. The CDR3 loop is CASSLLDDSYNEQFF. CDR3 sequence (DNA): TGCGCCAGCAGCTTACTAGACGACTCCTACAATGAGCAGTTCTTC.

The rearrangement uses TRBV15 and TRBJ1-2, with a weak D call TRBD1 (5 bases). Deletions cut 7 bases from V and 4 bases from J, with 16 bases between. Germline assignment: CDR1 LNHNV and CDR2 YYDKDF (reference sequence). This CDR3 is built from 14 residues. The CDR3 DNA reads as TGTGCCACCACCGGGGATGGGGGGTCCTATGGCTACACCTTC. Amino acids: CATTGDGGSYGYTF.

In DNA, the CDR3 is TGTGCCAGCAGTGGTCGAGGGCTTAATGAAAAACTGTTTTTT. This translates into CASSGRGLNEKLFF. The chain couples TRBV28 to TRBJ1-4; D is uncertain. This CDR3 region has 14 residues. V was pared by 5 bases and J by 4 bases, with 11 bases between. From germline, CDR1 is MDHEN and CDR2 SYDVKM.

The V gene is TRBV6-1, the J gene TRBJ1-1; possible D gene TRBD1, 6 bases. The V gene lost 4 bases and the J gene lost 4 bases, with 19 bases spanning the gap. Per the germline V gene, CDR1 is MNHNS and CDR2 is SASEGT. The CDR3 loop spans 16 amino acids. The CDR3 DNA follows: TGTGCCAGCAGTGGAGAAACAGGGATTAGGGGCACTGAAGCTTTCTTT. This encodes CASSGETGIRGTEAFF.

The chain recombines TRBV5-4 with TRBJ2-7; D is unresolved. Germline CDR1 SGHNT, CDR2 YYREEE (reference sequence). V lost 3 bases and J lost 0, with 4 bases in between. The CDR3 extends over 12 amino acids. The CDR3 protein is CASSSDSYEQYF. CDR3 DNA: TGTGCCAGCAGCTCGGACTCCTACGAGCAGTACTTC.

This clone was counted a single time. The CDR3 DNA reads TGTGCCAGCAGCCCCCGGGAGGCACTAGCAGAGGGTGCTGAGCAGTTCTTC. It is translated as CASSPREALAEGAEQFF. The genes are TRBV14 and TRBJ2-1, with 7 positions matching TRBD2. The germline CDR1 and CDR2 sequences are SGHDN and FVKESK. This CDR3 spans 17 amino acids. V was clipped by 4 bases and J by 9 bases; unmatched bases: 18.

J is TRBJ1-6 and V is TRBV27; D is perhaps TRBD1 (5 bases). Trimming shortened V by 10 bases and J by 6 bases, and 16 bases separated the two germline ends. Germline CDR1 and CDR2: MNHEY and SMNVEV (reference sequence). CDR3 length equals 14 residues. The CDR3 reads CATQGWSLNSPLHF. The CDR3 nucleotides are TGTGCCACCCAGGGATGGTCTCTTAATTCACCCCTCCACTTT.

This clone appeared once. The chain couples TRBV6-5 to TRBJ1-3; the D is unclear. V dropped 6 bases and J dropped 1 base, with 10 bases sitting between them. From germline, CDR1 is MNHEY and CDR2 SVGAGI. This CDR3 has 14 residues. The CDR3 region has the DNA TGTGCCAGCAGGAGGGAGGAATCTGGAAACACCATATATTTT. This codes for CASRREESGNTIYF.

The rearrangement joins TRBV5-5 to TRBJ2-1, with D unresolved. With 1 base removed from V and 0 bases from J, the gap between germline ends came to 11 bases. The germline CDR1 and CDR2 sequences are SGHKS and YYEKEE (reference sequence). The CDR3 length is 16 residues. The DNA for the CDR3 is TGTGCCAGCAGCTTGACCGCTCAAAGCTCCTACAATGAGCAGTTCTTC. Translating gives CASSLTAQSSYNEQFF.

The chain joins TRBV6-6 to TRBJ1-5; TRBD1 agrees at 7 bases. V trimming: 4 bases; J trimming: 0 bases; junction bases outside the gene matches: 3. Germline V gene data show CDR1 as MNHNY and CDR2 as SVGAGI (reference sequence). This CDR3 comprises 15 residues. The CDR3 region is CASSWTGYSNQPQHF. The CDR3, as DNA: TGTGCCAGCAGTTGGACAGGATATAGCAATCAGCCCCAGCATTTT.

The chain links TRBV2 to TRBJ1-1; D perhaps matches TRBD1 (5 bases). Germline V gene data show CDR1 as SNHLY and CDR2 as FYNNEI. The CDR3 contains 13 residues. CDR3 DNA sequence: TGTGCGAGCTTTACGGGCAGGGACACTGAAGCTTTCTTT. It yields the protein CASFTGRDTEAFF.